One and the same sample provided the 7 T cell receptor beta chains below, sequenced in a study of cytotoxic CD8 clonotypes in ibrutinib-treated CLL. Method: immunoSEQ multiplex PCR; TCRdb's copy keeps in-frame clones and lacks some. The table includes roughly 23,000 clones, about 68% detected once. The specimen comprised PBMCs, sampled before ibrutinib treatment. These receptors were collected from a human donor with chronic lymphocytic leukemia.

The chain joins TRBV9 to TRBJ2-6, with D possibly being TRBD1 (5 bases). This CDR3 contains 16 residues. Trimming pared 3 bases from V and 4 bases from J, leaving 14 bases between. Germline-derived CDR1 and CDR2 are SGDLS and YYNGEE. The CDR3 region is CASSGIWGEGANVLTF. CDR3 coding DNA: TGTGCCAGCAGCGGGATATGGGGCGAGGGGGCCAACGTCCTGACTTTC. The full variable domain, with the rest looked up from reference TRBV9 and TRBJ2-6, is DSGVTQTPKHLITATGQRVTLRCSPRSGDLSVYWYQQSLDQGLQFLIQYYNGEERAKGNILERFSAQQFPDLHSELNLSSLELGDSALYFCASSGIWGEGANVLTFGAGSRLTVL.

The chain couples TRBV7-9 to TRBJ2-3, with D unresolved. The length of the CDR3 is 11 residues. Germline CDR1 SEHNR, CDR2 FQNEAQ (reference sequence). V was cut by 8 bases and J by 0 bases, with 3 bases left in between. CDR3 region: CASASTDTQYF. The DNA for the CDR3 is TGTGCCAGCGCTAGCACAGATACGCAGTATTTT.

This clone was seen just once. The V gene is TRBV19, the J gene TRBJ2-1; 10 bases fit TRBD2. The CDR3 extends over 18 amino acids. J lost 4 bases, V lost 3 bases, and 12 bases had no gene match. Germline CDR1 and CDR2: LNHDA and SQIVND (reference sequence). Here the CDR3 reads CASSIGASGSILYNEQFF. CDR3 bases: TGTGCCAGTAGTATCGGGGCTAGCGGGAGCATTTTATACAATGAGCAGTTCTTC.

This sequence joins TRBV4-1 and TRBJ2-1, with D possibly called TRBD1 or TRBD2 (5 bases each). The V and J ends lost 2 bases and 3 bases respectively, with 11 bases between them. This CDR3 has 15 amino acids. The germline gives CDR1 MGHRA, CDR2 YSYEKL. The chain's CDR3 is CASSQSMGDYNEQFF. The CDR3 DNA is TGCGCCAGCAGCCAAAGCATGGGGGACTACAATGAGCAGTTCTTC.

This clone was recorded once. The J gene is TRBJ2-2, the V gene TRBV18; D might be TRBD1 or TRBD2, each matching 5 bases. The CDR3 is 15 amino acids. With 2 bases removed from V and 2 bases from J, the gap between germline ends came to 9 bases. Germline CDR1 and CDR2: KGHSH and LQKENI. The CDR3 sequence: CASSPGGPNTGELFF. DNA for the CDR3: TGTGCCAGCTCACCAGGGGGACCCAACACCGGGGAGCTGTTTTTT.

V and J are TRBV28 and TRBJ1-3, with D perhaps TRBD1 (5 bases). The CDR3 loop spans 15 amino acids. CDR1 and CDR2 from the germline V gene are MDHEN and SYDVKM. Between the trimmed V and J ends, which lost 2 bases and 3 bases, there was a span of 11 bases. CDR3 loop: CASSLGGGDGNTIYF. CDR3 bases: TGTGCCAGCAGTTTAGGTGGGGGAGATGGAAACACCATATATTTT.

The V call is TRBV5-1, the J call TRBJ2-3; TRBD2 agrees at 8 bases. Trimming removed 0 bases from V and 8 bases from J; junction bases left unmatched: 5. This CDR3 region has 14 residues. Germline loops: CDR1 SGHRS, CDR2 YFSETQ. DNA of the CDR3: TGCGCCAGCAGCTTGGACGGGAGGGCCGGTACGCAGTATTTT. Protein sequence: CASSLDGRAGTQYF. The full variable domain, in which reference TRBV5-1 and TRBJ2-3 provide the parts outside the CDR3, is KAGVTQTPRYLIKTRGQQVTLSCSPISGHRSVSWYQQTPGQGLQFLFEYFSETQRNKGNFPGRFSGRQFSNSRSEMNVSTLELGDSALYLCASSLDGRAGTQYFGPGTRLTVL.